These 30 T cell receptor beta chains originate from one sample sequenced in a study of human T cells and chemical hapten exposure (dated by TCRdb to about 2021). This specimen's time point label, interpreted: patch test 1, 2 weeks after DPC sensitization. This specimen's treatment or condition label, interpreted: therapeutic diphenylcyclopropenone sensitization with weekly scalp DPC. The library was produced with RACE. Sequencing instrument: NextSeq 500. TCRdb redid the processing of the public reads, applying fastp at Q25 and MiXCR, and retained in-frame beta chains. All rows with the same CDR3 protein become a single entry with the most common DNA and genes. This sample comprises under 450,000 distinct CDR3 sequences, more than 4.5% of them detected only once. The top ten hold under 2.5% of the sample. The source material was whole blood, sampled in connection with sensitization to the hapten diphenylcyclopropenone (DPC). The receptors shown here come from a woman in her fifties or sixties with alopecia areata. Some clones in this sample may be carry-over from other donors' samples.

There are a few counts of this clonotype. The chain carries TRBV7-3 and TRBJ1-6; 9 nucleotides agree with TRBD1. V lost 4 bases, J lost 9 bases, and 7 bases stayed unmatched. The CDR3 consists of 15 residues. CDR1 and CDR2 from the germline V gene are SGHTA and FQGTGA. The CDR3 DNA sequence: TGTGCCAGCAGCTCCGGGACAGGGCATGGTTCACCCCTCCACTTT. Translating gives CASSSGTGHGSPLHF.

This clonotype occurred many times. The V call is TRBV14, the J call TRBJ2-1; 8 positions match TRBD2. Germline assignment: CDR1 SGHDN and CDR2 FVKESK. CDR3 length equals 19 residues. J lost 7 bases, V lost 3 bases, and 20 bases had no gene match. CDR3 DNA: TGTGCCAGCAGCCAGCCAGCTGCCCTCCTAGCGGGTCTGGGGAATGAGCAGTTCTTC. As protein: CASSQPAALLAGLGNEQFF.

This sequence joins TRBV29-1 and TRBJ2-1; 12 nucleotides agree with TRBD2. Losses at the gene ends were 3 bases for V and 6 bases for J; bases not matched to a gene: 3. Germline CDR1 is SQVTM and CDR2 is ANQGSEA. The CDR3 is 14 amino acids. CDR3 region: CSVEGLAGINEQFF. Written as DNA, the CDR3 is TGCAGCGTTGAGGGACTAGCGGGCATCAATGAGCAGTTCTTC.

This clonotype was picked up many times. The rearrangement joins TRBV2 to TRBJ1-2; D remains ambiguous. Per the germline V gene, CDR1 is SNHLY and CDR2 is FYNNEI. V gave up 8 bases and J gave up 7 bases, with 20 bases separating them. CDR3 length equals 14 residues. DNA for the CDR3: TGTGCCAGCCTGACCGCCGCCAGAGGTCTTGGCTACACCTTC. Its translation: CASLTAARGLGYTF.

This clonotype was seen ten or more times. The rearrangement uses TRBV27 and TRBJ1-6; 7 nucleotides align to TRBD1. Trimming took 0 bases from V and 5 from J; bases not matched to a gene: 1. Germline V gene lookup returns CDR1 MNHEY and CDR2 SMNVEV (reference sequence). The CDR3 is 15 residues long. CDR3 DNA: TGTGCCAGCAGTTTATCTGGACAGGATAATTCACCCCTCCACTTT. This translates into CASSLSGQDNSPLHF.

This chain connects TRBV4-2 to TRBJ2-2, with 9 bases identical to TRBD2. The germline V gene encodes CDR1 LGHNA and CDR2 YNFKEQ. This CDR3 has 17 residues. Trimming removed 0 bases from V and 4 bases from J; junction bases left unmatched: 6. CDR3 region: CASSQDALAGTTGELFF. Here the CDR3 DNA reads TGTGCCAGCAGCCAAGATGCGCTAGCGGGAACCACCGGGGAGCTGTTTTTT.

This clonotype occurred a few times. CDR3 amino acids: CASRSGSSYNEQFF. The CDR3 bases are TGTGCCAGCAGAAGCGGGAGCTCCTACAATGAGCAGTTCTTC. The chain employs TRBV28 and TRBJ2-1; 8 bases fit TRBD2. V lost 6 bases to trimming and J lost 0 bases; unmatched junction nucleotides: 1. The CDR3 is 14 amino acids. Germline V gene sequence: CDR1 MDHEN, CDR2 SYDVKM.

This clonotype was observed many times. V is TRBV12-3 or TRBV12-4 and J is TRBJ2-3; perhaps TRBD2 as D (6 bases). Deletions cut 8 bases from V and 3 bases from J, with 12 bases between. The CDR3 sequence is 13 residues long. The CDR3 bases are TGTGCCAGCCGGACTATCGTGACAGATACGCAGTATTTT. Protein: CASRTIVTDTQYF.

The V call is TRBV7-2, the J call TRBJ1-2; 7 bases agree with TRBD1. After removal of 3 bases from V and 7 bases from J, the junction contained 8 bases not matched to a gene. Germline V gene sequence: CDR1 SGHTA, CDR2 FQGNSA. The CDR3 has 14 amino acids. In DNA form, the CDR3 reads TGTGCCAGCAGCTTTCGGGACAGCCTCAGTGGCTACACCTTC. Translated: CASSFRDSLSGYTF.

This clonotype was detected a few times. CDR3 amino acids: CASKKGLYRTDTQYF. The CDR3 region has the DNA TGTGCCAGCAAAAAGGGACTTTATCGCACAGATACGCAGTATTTT. The chain combines TRBV7-6 with TRBJ2-3; a possible D gene is TRBD2 (6 bases). Germline V CDR1 and CDR2: SGHVS, FNYEAQ. V gave up 7 bases and J gave up 1 base, with 15 bases separating them. CDR3 length: 15 residues.

This clonotype was recorded at least ten times. The chain is built from TRBV12-5 and TRBJ1-5; no definite D call. V lost 4 bases to trimming and J lost 2 bases, with 6 bases between them. Germline lookup yields CDR1 LGHNT and CDR2 FRNRAP. The CDR3 is made up of 13 amino acids. The CDR3 DNA follows: TGTGCTAGTGGTTACGGGGGCAATCAGCCCCAGCATTTT. Translating it yields CASGYGGNQPQHF. Combining the CDR3 with reference TRBV12-5 and TRBJ1-5 gives the whole variable domain DARVTQTPRHKVTEMGQEVTMRCQPILGHNTVFWYRQTMMQGLELLAYFRNRAPLDDSGMPKDRFSAEMPDATLATLKIQPSEPRDSAVYFCASGYGGNQPQHFGDGTRLSIL.

This clonotype has a count of ten or more. V gene TRBV10-2 combines with J gene TRBJ1-4; no clear D. Per the germline V gene, CDR1 is WSHSY and CDR2 is SAAADI. V lost 0 bases and J 8 bases, leaving 19 bases between the germline ends. The CDR3 runs 17 residues. The DNA for the CDR3 is TGCGCCAGCAGTGAGTCGAGCGGTCCGGAGGAACTAGAAAAACTGTTTTTT. It encodes CASSESSGPEELEKLFF.

This clonotype came up many times. The chain combines TRBV10-3 with TRBJ1-2; weak D call: TRBD1 (6 bases). This CDR3 contains 16 residues. The V and J ends lost 5 bases and 4 bases respectively, with 20 bases between them. The germline V gene encodes CDR1 ENHRY and CDR2 SYGVKD. DNA of the CDR3: TGTGCCATCAGTCCTCCCCTTGCGGACAGACCCTATGGCTACACCTTC. Its translation: CAISPPLADRPYGYTF.

Only a few counts were recorded for this clonotype. V and J are TRBV27 and TRBJ2-3, with unresolved D. Trimming stripped 8 bases from V and 6 bases from J, with 18 bases between. Germline V gene lookup returns CDR1 MNHEY and CDR2 SMNVEV (reference sequence). The CDR3 is made up of 14 amino acids. The CDR3 nucleotides are TGTGCCAGCGGCCCTACTGCAGCTTGGGATACGCAGTATTTT. Translating it yields CASGPTAAWDTQYF.

The genes are TRBV5-4 and TRBJ2-3, with D tentatively TRBD2 (5 bases). CDR1 and CDR2 from the germline V gene are SGHNT and YYREEE (reference sequence). The V end was cut by 1 base, the J end by 7 bases, with 10 bases between. The CDR3 is 13 residues long. CDR3 amino acids: CASSLPRENTQYF. CDR3 in DNA: TGTGCCAGCAGCTTGCCGAGGGAAAATACGCAGTATTTT.

This clonotype has only a few counts. This rearrangement joins TRBV20-1 to TRBJ2-7, with D perhaps TRBD1 (6 bases). This CDR3 has 13 amino acids. Between the trimmed V and J ends, which lost 4 bases and 3 bases, there was a span of 13 bases. CDR1 is DFQATT, CDR2 SNEGSKA, per germline (reference sequence). In DNA form, the CDR3 reads TGCAGTGCTACTCACAGGGCACTCTACGAGCAGTACTTC. Translation gives CSATHRALYEQYF.

This clonotype was detected only a few times. The chain couples TRBV6-5 to TRBJ1-4; a possible D gene is TRBD1 (5 bases). The V gene lost 0 bases and the J gene lost 4 bases, with 15 bases spanning the gap. The CDR3 extends over 17 amino acids. The germline V gene encodes CDR1 MNHEY and CDR2 SVGAGI. The CDR3 coding sequence is TGTGCCAGCAGTTACTCGATTTTTCCAGGGTTTAATGAAAAACTGTTTTTT. As protein: CASSYSIFPGFNEKLFF.

This sequence joins TRBV7-6 and TRBJ1-4; D is perhaps TRBD1 (6 bases). CDR1 is SGHVS, CDR2 FNYEAQ, per germline. This CDR3 has 14 amino acids. Trimming took 2 bases from V and 8 from J, leaving 12 bases between them. The CDR3 region is CASSLQGLGEKLFF. CDR3 sequence (DNA): TGTGCCAGCAGCTTACAGGGGTTAGGAGAAAAACTGTTTTTT.

This clonotype was counted at least ten times. This chain joins TRBV12-3 or TRBV12-4 and TRBJ1-5; unclear D gene. The CDR3 has 15 amino acids. Trimming cost V 4 bases and J 9 bases, with 19 bases left between them. The CDR3 region is CASSSPRGLPGPQHF. The CDR3 region has the DNA TGTGCCAGCAGTTCCCCCCGGGGTCTCCCGGGGCCCCAGCATTTT.

This clonotype was detected only a few times. V gene TRBV5-6 combines with J gene TRBJ1-1; D remains ambiguous. CDR1 SGHDT and CDR2 YYEEEE come from the germline V gene. V lost 0 bases and J lost 4, with 10 bases in between. The CDR3 sequence is 14 residues long. The CDR3 sequence: CASSLVGEGTEAFF. CDR3 bases: TGTGCCAGCAGCTTGGTCGGAGAGGGCACTGAAGCTTTCTTT. The entire variable domain, with the rest obtained from reference TRBV5-6 and TRBJ1-1, is as follows: DAGVTQSPTHLIKTRGQQVTLRCSPKSGHDTVSWYQQALGQGPQFIFQYYEEEERQRGNFPDRFSGHQFPNYSSELNVNALLLGDSALYLCASSLVGEGTEAFFGQGTRLTVV.

The chain couples TRBV18 to TRBJ1-1; D unresolved. The CDR3 length is 15 residues. Trimming cost V 1 base and J 4 bases, with 13 bases left between them. CDR1 is KGHSH, CDR2 LQKENI, per germline. The CDR3 spells CASSPLDRWSTEAFF. The CDR3, as DNA: TGTGCCAGCTCACCACTGGATCGGTGGAGCACTGAAGCTTTCTTT. The full variable domain, its missing parts supplied by reference TRBV18 and TRBJ1-1, is NAGVMQNPRHLVRRRGQEARLRCSPMKGHSHVYWYRQLPEEGLKFMVYLQKENIIDESGMPKERFSAEFPKEGPSILRIQQVVRGDSAAYFCASSPLDRWSTEAFFGQGTRLTVV.

The chain couples TRBV20-1 to TRBJ2-3; 13 bases line up with TRBD2. V was clipped by 4 bases and J by 5 bases; unmatched bases: 3. CDR1 is DFQATT and CDR2 is SNEGSKA in the germline V gene (reference sequence). CDR3 length equals 14 residues. DNA of the CDR3: TGCAGTGCTAAACTAGCGGGGGGGCTAGATACGCAGTATTTT. Protein product: CSAKLAGGLDTQYF.

The V call is TRBV10-3, the J call TRBJ2-7; D is undetermined. The CDR3 length is 11 residues. V lost 2 bases and J lost 4, with 3 bases in between. Germline V gene lookup returns CDR1 ENHRY and CDR2 SYGVKD. In DNA form, the CDR3 reads TGTGCCATCAGTGAGACGTACGAGCAGTACTTC. This translates into CAISETYEQYF.

This clonotype was seen many times. The chain has TRBV5-1 and TRBJ1-5, with a weak D call TRBD1 (6 bases). Germline V CDR1 and CDR2: SGHRS, YFSETQ. V was trimmed by 7 bases and J by 0 bases, leaving 14 bases between them. This CDR3 comprises 15 residues. CDR3 sequence reads: CASFRGAISNQPQHF. CDR3 bases: TGCGCCAGCTTTAGGGGGGCGATTAGCAATCAGCCCCAGCATTTT.

The rearrangement links TRBV10-3 to TRBJ2-5; the match to TRBD1 covers 7 bases. The CDR3 runs to 13 residues. CDR1 and CDR2 from the germline V gene are ENHRY and SYGVKD. Trimming removed 6 bases from V and 5 bases from J; junction bases left unmatched: 6. CDR3 bases: TGTGCCATCAGGGGACAGTTTCAGGAGACCCAGTACTTC. Protein sequence: CAIRGQFQETQYF.

This clonotype was recorded many times. This chain's CDR3 is CASSPGWGASNQPQHF. CDR3 in DNA: TGTGCCAGCAGCCCTGGTTGGGGGGCGAGCAATCAGCCCCAGCATTTT. The chain joins TRBV7-8 to TRBJ1-5, with D perhaps TRBD1 (6 bases). The germline V and J ends were trimmed by 5 bases and 1 base, with 15 bases remaining between them. Looked up from germline, CDR1 is SGHVS and CDR2 is FQNEAQ. The CDR3 is made up of 16 amino acids.

This clonotype was seen many times. The rearrangement uses TRBV12-3 or TRBV12-4 and TRBJ1-2, with D tentatively TRBD1 (6 bases). The CDR3 spans 13 residues. V was shortened by 4 bases and J by 4 bases, with 10 bases between the two germline ends. CDR3 sequence reads: CASSSAGAYGYTF. For the CDR3, the DNA is TGTGCCAGCAGTTCGGCAGGGGCCTATGGCTACACCTTC.

This clonotype was seen ten or more times. The rearrangement links TRBV28 to TRBJ2-7; the D is unclear. V lost 3 bases and J 5 bases, leaving 8 bases between the germline ends. From germline, CDR1 is MDHEN and CDR2 SYDVKM. This CDR3 has 12 residues. CDR3 nucleotides: TGTGCCAGCAGTTTCCCACTAAACGAGCAGTACTTC. It encodes CASSFPLNEQYF.

The chain is built from TRBV9 and TRBJ1-1; no clear D gene. The germline gives CDR1 SGDLS, CDR2 YYNGEE. This CDR3 is 13 amino acids long. Trimming removed 2 bases at V and 0 bases at J, with 5 bases between. CDR3 in amino acids: CASSVYMNTEAFF. DNA of the CDR3: TGTGCCAGCAGCGTTTACATGAACACTGAAGCTTTCTTT. The entire variable domain, with the rest obtained from reference TRBV9 and TRBJ1-1, is as follows: DSGVTQTPKHLITATGQRVTLRCSPRSGDLSVYWYQQSLDQGLQFLIQYYNGEERAKGNILERFSAQQFPDLHSELNLSSLELGDSALYFCASSVYMNTEAFFGQGTRLTVV.

This clonotype was recorded at least ten times. V and J are TRBV10-3 and TRBJ1-3; D is unclear. The CDR3 totals 16 residues. CDR1 is ENHRY, CDR2 SYGVKD, per germline. Between the trimmed V and J ends, which lost 2 bases and 0 bases, there was a span of 11 bases. This CDR3 reads CAISEAMSSSGNTIYF. The CDR3 nucleotides are TGTGCCATCAGTGAGGCTATGAGCAGCTCTGGAAACACCATATATTTT.